This T cell receptor beta chain was profiled in a study of beta chain features in type 1 diabetes. This CDR3 region has 15 residues. Germline V gene data show CDR1 as LGHNA and CDR2 as YNFKEQ. The germline V and J ends were trimmed by 0 bases and 2 bases, with 9 bases remaining between them. Every bit of the isolated RNA underwent reverse transcription, so sequencing read expressed TCRB transcripts. The read count averaged around 4 million across naive, central memory and regulatory T cell samples. TCRdb keeps only in-frame clones here, not all; method: immunoSEQ multiplex PCR. The table shows around 250,000 clones, with approximately 24% occurring only once. This clone was found a few times. The antigen remains unidentified. The study, taken as a whole, reports: Type 1 diabetes patients had moderately but significantly shorter TCRB CDR3s in all four CD4+ subsets.

The sequencing sample was made of naive CD4+ T cells from blood. The chain combines TRBV4-2 with TRBJ2-3; D perhaps matches TRBD2 (6 bases). This receptor was identified in a woman in her 30s with type 1 diabetes. The CDR3 bases are TGTGCCAGCAGCCAAGAACTAGCACCCACAGATACGCAGTATTTT. Translated, it gives CASSQELAPTDTQYF.